The 16 T cell receptor beta chains in this list originate from one sample, sequenced in a study of blood T cell repertoires in COVID-19. Clones were read by immunoSEQ multiplex PCR, and TCRdb kept only the in-frame ones, dropping some. The table shows 140,000 to 150,000 clones, with over 65% occurring only once. The source material was peripheral blood. These receptors came from a human donor in a cohort sampled during active COVID-19.

The V call is TRBV7-2, the J call TRBJ1-2; a weak D match, TRBD1 (6 bases). The ends were cut back, 5 bases at V and 2 bases at J, with 9 bases in the middle. The length of the CDR3 is 13 residues. Germline assignment: CDR1 SGHTA and CDR2 FQGNSA. CDR3 nucleotides: TGTGCCAGCAGCGCAGGGGTAAACTATGGCTACACCTTC. It yields the protein CASSAGVNYGYTF.

CDR3 protein: CAWRGQDTGELFF. CDR3 DNA sequence: TGTGCCTGGAGGGGACAGGACACCGGGGAGCTGTTTTTT. V usage is TRBV30 and J usage is TRBJ2-2; 8 bases line up with TRBD1. V shed 3 bases and J 3 bases; nucleotides not matched to a gene: 0. CDR1 and CDR2 from the germline V gene are GTSNPN and SVGIG (reference sequence). The CDR3 contains 13 residues.

This clone was detected a few times. V is TRBV18 and J is TRBJ1-1, with 9 bases identical to TRBD1. The CDR3 loop spans 14 amino acids. Trimming cost V 4 bases and J 4 bases; bases outside gene matches: 4. Germline V CDR1 and CDR2: KGHSH, LQKENI. The CDR3 sequence is CASSRGQGGTEAFF. Written as DNA, the CDR3 is TGTGCCAGCTCACGGGGACAGGGAGGCACTGAAGCTTTCTTT.

This clone showed up just a few times. Sequence at one end of the junction differs from germline and may be a read error. The genes are TRBV7-7 and TRBJ2-5; D call uncertain. Germline lookup yields CDR1 SSHAT and CDR2 FNYEAQ (reference sequence). The CDR3 consists of 15 residues. The CDR3 protein is CASSFGMGLGETQYF. CDR3 bases: TGTGCTAGCAGCTTTGGTATGGGCCTCGGCGAGACCCAGTACTTC.

This clone was seen only a few times. The rearrangement joins TRBV7-6 to TRBJ1-6, with TRBD1 identical over 7 bases. Germline loops: CDR1 SGHVS, CDR2 FNYEAQ. This CDR3 is built from 17 residues. The J segment lost 9 bases and the V segment lost 1 base, leaving 12 bases of the junction unmatched. CDR3 DNA sequence: TGTGCCAGCAGCTTAGGATCAGGGGGAGCCTCTCTTTCACCCCTCCACTTT. It yields the protein CASSLGSGGASLSPLHF.

This chain connects TRBV15 to TRBJ1-1, with D possibly TRBD1 on 5 matching bases. V was clipped by 0 bases and J by 0 bases, with 11 bases between them. Germline assignment: CDR1 LNHNV and CDR2 YYDKDF (reference sequence). This CDR3 contains 16 residues. CDR3 sequence reads: CATSRDGARMNTEAFF. The CDR3 coding sequence is TGTGCCACCAGCAGAGATGGGGCAAGGATGAACACTGAAGCTTTCTTT. The entire variable domain, with the rest obtained from reference TRBV15 and TRBJ1-1, is as follows: DAMVIQNPRYQVTQFGKPVTLSCSQTLNHNVMYWYQQKSSQAPKLLFHYYDKDFNNEADTPDNFQSRRPNTSFCFLDIRSPGLGDTAMYLCATSRDGARMNTEAFFGQGTRLTVV.

The V gene is TRBV19, the J gene TRBJ1-2; D is possibly TRBD1 (5 bases). V lost 1 base and J 2 bases, leaving 8 bases between the germline ends. The CDR3 loop spans 14 amino acids. CDR1 and CDR2 (germline): LNHDA, SQIVND (reference sequence). The CDR3 region has the DNA TGTGCCAGTAGTATAGTTCCAGGGAACTATGGCTACACCTTC. Translating gives CASSIVPGNYGYTF.

V is TRBV19 and J is TRBJ2-1, with D possibly matching TRBD1 (6 bases). There are 14 residues in the CDR3. The V and J ends lost 5 bases and 6 bases respectively, with 14 bases between them. Looked up from germline, CDR1 is LNHDA and CDR2 is SQIVND (reference sequence). The CDR3 here is CASSWGHGFNEQFF. The CDR3 DNA sequence: TGTGCCAGTAGTTGGGGGCACGGCTTCAATGAGCAGTTCTTC. Complete variable domain (other parts from reference TRBV19 and TRBJ2-1): DGGITQSPKYLFRKEGQNVTLSCEQNLNHDAMYWYRQDPGQGLRLIYYSQIVNDFQKGDIAEGYSVSREKKESFPLTVTSAQKNPTAFYLCASSWGHGFNEQFFGPGTRLTVL.

V and J are TRBV6-6 and TRBJ1-3; D is undetermined. CDR3 length equals 15 residues. The germline V gene encodes CDR1 MNHNY and CDR2 SVGAGI (reference sequence). The germline V and J ends were trimmed by 4 bases and 2 bases, with 12 bases remaining between them. CDR3 protein: CASSSGSLTGNTIYF. The CDR3 DNA is TGTGCCAGCAGTTCGGGGTCTCTGACTGGAAACACCATATATTTT.

The rearrangement links TRBV30 to TRBJ1-2, with D perhaps matching TRBD1 (5 bases). CDR3 size: 12 residues. Germline CDR1 reads GTSNPN; CDR2 reads SVGIG (reference sequence). V shed 3 bases and J shed 2 bases, with 7 bases lying between them. The CDR3 coding sequence is TGTGCCTGGAGGAAGGGGAACTATGGCTACACCTTC. It is translated as CAWRKGNYGYTF.

The V call is TRBV5-4, the J call TRBJ1-2; 7 bases line up with TRBD1. This CDR3 spans 14 amino acids. Germline values: CDR1 SGHNT, CDR2 YYREEE (reference sequence). V lost 4 bases, J lost 1 base, and 4 bases stayed unmatched. The chain's CDR3 is CASSLGQVNYGYTF. The CDR3 DNA sequence: TGTGCCAGCAGCCTAGGACAGGTTAACTATGGCTACACCTTC.

The chain carries TRBV19 and TRBJ2-3; TRBD2 matches at 7 bases. The V gene end was trimmed by 5 bases and the J gene end by 2 bases; junction bases not matched to a gene: 7. The CDR3 is 15 amino acids. Germline loops: CDR1 LNHDA, CDR2 SQIVND (reference sequence). The CDR3, as DNA: TGTGCCAGTAGTGGGCTAGCGGAGACCACAGATACGCAGTATTTT. Amino acids: CASSGLAETTDTQYF.

This chain joins TRBV5-1 and TRBJ2-2, with 8 bases fitting TRBD1. Germline V lookup: CDR1 SGHRS, CDR2 YFSETQ. The trim removed 0 bases at V and 4 bases at J, leaving 5 bases unmatched. CDR3 length equals 16 residues. The chain's CDR3 is CASSLAGGVGTGELFF. In DNA, the CDR3 is TGCGCCAGCAGCTTGGCAGGGGGCGTGGGCACCGGGGAGCTGTTTTTT.

The chain recombines TRBV14 with TRBJ1-2; TRBD1 aligns across 7 bases. In germline, CDR1 is SGHDN, CDR2 FVKESK. The CDR3 spans 16 residues. V shed 2 bases, J shed 5 bases, and the junction held 11 bases outside the gene matches. The CDR3 nucleotides are TGTGCCAGCAGCCAAAATATCAGGGGGAACGCTTATGGCTACACCTTC. Residues: CASSQNIRGNAYGYTF.

V and J are TRBV11-3 and TRBJ1-1, with 10 positions matching TRBD1. Germline CDR1 is SGHNT and CDR2 is YENEEA. With 0 bases clipped from V and 4 bases from J, the junction kept 8 bases outside the gene matches. The CDR3 runs to 17 residues. CDR3 coding DNA: TGTGCCAGCAGCTTAGAGGGGACAGGGGCTGGCGGCACTGAAGCTTTCTTT. Amino acid sequence: CASSLEGTGAGGTEAFF.

This chain connects TRBV28 to TRBJ1-2; the match to TRBD1 covers 9 bases. Germline loops: CDR1 MDHEN, CDR2 SYDVKM. Trimming removed 6 bases from V and 3 bases from J; junction bases left unmatched: 5. The CDR3 length is 14 residues. CDR3 loop: CASSGTGIYYGYTF. The CDR3 DNA sequence: TGTGCCAGCAGCGGGACAGGGATATACTATGGCTACACCTTC.